The 16 T cell receptor beta chains given below trace back to one sample, sequenced in a study of Tregs in tolerant kidney transplant recipients (dated by TCRdb to about 2019). The library was obtained by the immunoSEQ multiplex PCR assay. Here the immuneACCESS table is served through TCRdb, limited to in-frame sequences with V and J called. Missing clones are a known gap in these copies; in checked studies unresolved V genes cover under half, and the rest lacks a known reason. A total of 80,000 to 90,000 clones appear in this sample, more than 90% of them only once. The ten top clones hold 4.7% of the sample. The specimen sequenced was CD8+ T cells from blood. These receptors all stem from a human donor in good health.

This chain joins TRBV11-2 and TRBJ1-4, with TRBD1 as a possible D gene (5 bases). In germline, CDR1 is SGHAT, CDR2 FQNNGV. CDR3 length equals 16 residues. Trimming removed 2 bases at V and 6 bases at J, with 16 bases between. The CDR3 is CASSLRSNRIDEKLFF. In DNA, the CDR3 is TGTGCCAGCAGCTTACGTTCGAACAGGATTGATGAAAAACTGTTTTTT. Complete variable domain (other parts from reference TRBV11-2 and TRBJ1-4): EAGVAQSPRYKIIEKRQSVAFWCNPISGHATLYWYQQILGQGPKLLIQFQNNGVVDDSQLPKDRFSAERLKGVDSTLKIQPAKLEDSAVYLCASSLRSNRIDEKLFFGSGTQLSVL.

The J gene is TRBJ2-7, the V gene TRBV5-6; D gene ambiguous. CDR1 and CDR2 (germline): SGHDT, YYEEEE. The length of the CDR3 is 11 residues. The ends were cut back, 2 bases at V and 5 bases at J, with 5 bases in the middle. The CDR3 bases are TGTGCCAGCAGCTTTACGAACGAGCAGTACTTC. Translated, it gives CASSFTNEQYF.

The rearrangement joins TRBV6-5 to TRBJ1-1; 7 positions agree with TRBD1. The CDR3 loop spans 14 amino acids. Germline assignment: CDR1 MNHEY and CDR2 SVGAGI. J was trimmed by 4 bases and V by 6 bases; bases with no gene match: 8. CDR3 coding DNA: TGTGCCAGCAGCCTTTCCTCAGGGGGCACTGAAGCTTTCTTT. Its translation: CASSLSSGGTEAFF.

The chain uses TRBV27 and TRBJ2-7; D is ambiguous. Germline V gives CDR1 MNHEY, CDR2 SMNVEV (reference sequence). V gave up 3 bases and J gave up 2 bases, with 8 bases separating them. This CDR3 contains 13 residues. The CDR3: CASSFNRAYEQYF. For the CDR3, the DNA is TGTGCCAGCAGTTTCAACAGAGCCTACGAGCAGTACTTC.

V gene TRBV27 combines with J gene TRBJ1-4; D unclear. The ends were cut back, 6 bases at V and 5 bases at J, with 16 bases in the middle. The CDR3 runs to 15 residues. CDR1 and CDR2 (germline): MNHEY, SMNVEV (reference sequence). In nucleotides, the CDR3 is TGTGCCAGCAGCTCGGGATTTGCCGAAAATGAAAAACTGTTTTTT. This codes for CASSSGFAENEKLFF.

The J gene is TRBJ2-3, the V gene TRBV10-2, with 7 bases fitting TRBD2. Per germline, CDR1 WSHSY and CDR2 SAAADI. The V segment lost 8 bases and the J segment 0 bases; nucleotides outside the gene matches: 11. The CDR3 extends over 16 amino acids. In nucleotides, the CDR3 is TGCGCCAGCGTCTGGGGGGGTAGCGGGAGCACAGATACGCAGTATTTT. Translating it yields CASVWGGSGSTDTQYF.

This chain joins TRBV5-6 and TRBJ2-3; D possibly corresponds to TRBD2 (6 bases). From germline, CDR1 is SGHDT and CDR2 YYEEEE. The CDR3 is 15 amino acids. Trimming cost V 0 bases and J 6 bases, with 14 bases left between them. The CDR3 DNA reads TGTGCCAGCAGCTTGGTTACGGGAGTCGAGGATACGCAGTATTTT. Translation: CASSLVTGVEDTQYF.

The V and J genes are TRBV6-5 and TRBJ1-4; possible D gene TRBD1, 6 bases. The CDR3 is 14 residues long. Per germline, CDR1 MNHEY and CDR2 SVGAGI. V was cut by 5 bases and J by 0 bases, with 7 bases left in between. The CDR3 sequence: CASSEGATNEKLFF. CDR3 in DNA: TGTGCCAGCAGTGAGGGGGCAACTAATGAAAAACTGTTTTTT.

The rearrangement uses TRBV5-4 and TRBJ2-7, with D maybe TRBD2 (6 bases). V dropped 4 bases and J dropped 5 bases, with 10 bases sitting between them. CDR1 and CDR2 from the germline V gene are SGHNT and YYREEE (reference sequence). The CDR3 is 12 residues long. The chain's CDR3 is CASSAGTHEQYF. The CDR3 bases are TGTGCCAGCAGCGCCGGGACTCACGAGCAGTACTTC.

The chain carries TRBV23-1 and TRBJ1-5; the match to TRBD1 covers 8 bases. TRBV23-1 qualifies as an ORF whose function is uncertain. Trimming cost V 3 bases and J 3 bases; bases outside gene matches: 19. The CDR3 has 20 amino acids. As DNA, the CDR3 is TGCGCCAGCAGTCACATTATTCCCCCGAGGACAGGGAGAAACAATCAGCCCCAGCATTTT. Translating gives CASSHIIPPRTGRNNQPQHF.

This chain connects TRBV7-9 to TRBJ1-1; D perhaps matches TRBD1 (6 bases). V dropped 3 bases and J dropped 1 base, with 9 bases sitting between them. This CDR3 region has 14 residues. CDR1 and CDR2 from the germline V gene are SEHNR and FQNEAQ (reference sequence). For the CDR3, the DNA is TGTGCCAGCAGCTTCCGGGACACGAACACTGAAGCTTTCTTT. Translating gives CASSFRDTNTEAFF.

This chain links TRBV29-1 with TRBJ2-1; D is unresolved. V lost 4 bases, J lost 5 bases, and 21 bases lay in between. The germline V gene has CDR1 SQVTM and CDR2 ANQGSEA. This CDR3 is built from 16 residues. The CDR3 DNA follows: TGCAGCGTTGCGGGCAGCCGAAGCCTCCTAAACAATGAGCAGTTCTTC. Residues: CSVAGSRSLLNNEQFF.

V is TRBV29-1 and J is TRBJ2-7; D perhaps matches TRBD1 (5 bases). Trimming removed 5 bases from V and 5 bases from J, with 19 bases in between. The CDR3 length is 14 residues. Germline lookup yields CDR1 SQVTM and CDR2 ANQGSEA. CDR3 sequence: CSVLVPAGINEQYF. The CDR3 DNA follows: TGCAGCGTTCTCGTTCCCGCAGGGATAAACGAGCAGTACTTC.

This clone was picked up one time. The genes are TRBV29-1 and TRBJ2-4, with TRBD1 identical over 8 bases. V trimming: 6 bases; J trimming: 5 bases; junction bases outside the gene matches: 9. CDR1 is SQVTM and CDR2 is ANQGSEA in the germline V gene. CDR3 length: 14 amino acids. CDR3 sequence (DNA): TGCAGCGTCGCCTGGACAGGGTCTCAAAACATTCAGTACTTC. The encoded protein is CSVAWTGSQNIQYF.

The chain has TRBV7-8 and TRBJ2-1; 12 bases agree with TRBD2. Trimming took 0 bases from V and 0 from J; bases not matched to a gene: 6. The germline V gene encodes CDR1 SGHVS and CDR2 FQNEAQ. The CDR3 contains 19 residues. CDR3 nucleotides: TGTGCCAGCAGCTTAGCCCCCCTAGCGGGGGGGTCCTCCTACAATGAGCAGTTCTTC. Translating it yields CASSLAPLAGGSSYNEQFF.

The table lists this clone with a count of one. The chain combines TRBV19 with TRBJ2-3, with D unclear. The V end was cut by 5 bases, the J end by 6 bases, with 6 bases between. Germline CDR1 reads LNHDA; CDR2 reads SQIVND (reference sequence). The length of the CDR3 is 11 residues. In DNA, the CDR3 is TGTGCCAGTAGTTATTTTGATACGCAGTATTTT. Protein: CASSYFDTQYF.